One and the same sample provided the 3 T cell receptor beta chains below, sequenced in a study of CD8+CD57+ T cells in acquired aplastic anemia. CDR3 and TCR beta VDJ profiling relied on genomic DNA as the template. MiXCR was run by TCRdb on the reads, yielding one entry per CDR3 protein. The sample holds under 350,000 distinct CDR3 sequences, around 60% seen once. The source material was sorted CD4+, CD8+, or CD8+CD57+ T cells (not recorded which) from PBMCs. The origin of the receptors is a human donor with severe aplastic anemia or a healthy control (not recorded which).

The chain recombines TRBV5-1 with TRBJ1-4, with TRBD1 matching 10 bases. The CDR3 is 16 residues long. V lost 4 bases and J lost 7; bases outside the gene matches: 10. CDR1 is SGHRS and CDR2 is YFSETQ in the germline V gene. CDR3 coding DNA: TGCGCCAGCAGCCTGCAACGGGACAGGGGAAGTGAAAAACTGTTTTTT. Protein product: CASSLQRDRGSEKLFF.

This chain uses TRBV2 with TRBJ1-2; D perhaps matches TRBD1 (6 bases). The germline V and J ends were trimmed by 6 bases and 4 bases, with 9 bases remaining between them. This CDR3 is built from 12 residues. The germline gives CDR1 SNHLY, CDR2 FYNNEI. CDR3 sequence (DNA): TGTGCCAGCAGGGACAGTATCTATGGCTACACCTTC. Translated, it gives CASRDSIYGYTF.

The V and J genes are TRBV5-5 and TRBJ1-1; no clear D. Germline V lookup: CDR1 SGHKS, CDR2 YYEKEE (reference sequence). Trimming left V 5 bases short and J 1 base short, with 9 bases between. The CDR3 extends over 13 amino acids. The CDR3 DNA sequence: TGTGCCAGCAGGTCATTGCGGAACACTGAAGCTTTCTTT. Its protein product is CASRSLRNTEAFF. The full variable domain, in which reference TRBV5-5 and TRBJ1-1 provide the parts outside the CDR3, is DAGVTQSPTHLIKTRGQQVTLRCSPISGHKSVSWYQQVLGQGPQFIFQYYEKEERGRGNFPDRFSARQFPNYSSELNVNALLLGDSALYLCASRSLRNTEAFFGQGTRLTVV.